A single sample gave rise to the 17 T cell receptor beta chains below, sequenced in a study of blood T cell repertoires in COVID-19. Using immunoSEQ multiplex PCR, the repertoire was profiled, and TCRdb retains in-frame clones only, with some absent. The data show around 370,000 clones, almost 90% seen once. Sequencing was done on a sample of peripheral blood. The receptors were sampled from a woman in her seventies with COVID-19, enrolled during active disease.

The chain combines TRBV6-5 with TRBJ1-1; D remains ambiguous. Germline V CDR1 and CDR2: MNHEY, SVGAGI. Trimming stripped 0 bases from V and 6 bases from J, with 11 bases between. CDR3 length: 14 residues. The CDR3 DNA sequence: TGTGCCAGCAGTTACTCAGCGGTCGGCGCTGAAGCTTTCTTT. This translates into CASSYSAVGAEAFF.

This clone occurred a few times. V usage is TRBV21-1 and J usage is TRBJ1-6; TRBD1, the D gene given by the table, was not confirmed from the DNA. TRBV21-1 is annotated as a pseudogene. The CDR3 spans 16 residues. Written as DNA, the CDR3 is TGTGCCAGCAGCCTAAAACACAGGGGATATAATTCACCCCTCCACTTT. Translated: CASSLKHRGYNSPLHF.

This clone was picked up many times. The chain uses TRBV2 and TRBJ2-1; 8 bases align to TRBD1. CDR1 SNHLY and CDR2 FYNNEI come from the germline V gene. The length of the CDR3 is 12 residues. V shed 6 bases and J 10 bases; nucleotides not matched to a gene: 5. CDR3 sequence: CASSLGDREQFF. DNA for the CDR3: TGTGCCAGCAGCCTAGGGGACAGGGAGCAGTTCTTC.

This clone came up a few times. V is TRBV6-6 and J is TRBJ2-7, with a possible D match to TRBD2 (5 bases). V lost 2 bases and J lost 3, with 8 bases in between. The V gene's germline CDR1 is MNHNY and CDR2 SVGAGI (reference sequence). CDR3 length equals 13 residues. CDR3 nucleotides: TGTGCCAGCAGTTACCGACTATTCTACGAGCAGTACTTC. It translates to CASSYRLFYEQYF.

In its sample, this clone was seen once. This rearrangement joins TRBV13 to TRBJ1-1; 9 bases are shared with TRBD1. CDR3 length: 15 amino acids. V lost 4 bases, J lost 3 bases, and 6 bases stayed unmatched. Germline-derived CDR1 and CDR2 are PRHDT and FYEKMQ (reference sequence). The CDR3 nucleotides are TGTGCCAGCAGCTCCAACGGACAGGGGCACACTGAAGCTTTCTTT. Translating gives CASSSNGQGHTEAFF.

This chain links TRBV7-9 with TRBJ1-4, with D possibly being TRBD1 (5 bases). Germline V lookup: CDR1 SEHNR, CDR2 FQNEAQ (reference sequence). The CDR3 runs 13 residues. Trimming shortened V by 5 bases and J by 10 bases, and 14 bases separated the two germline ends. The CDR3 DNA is TGTGCCAGCAGCCCCACACAGGAGGGAAAACTGTTTTTT. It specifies CASSPTQEGKLFF.

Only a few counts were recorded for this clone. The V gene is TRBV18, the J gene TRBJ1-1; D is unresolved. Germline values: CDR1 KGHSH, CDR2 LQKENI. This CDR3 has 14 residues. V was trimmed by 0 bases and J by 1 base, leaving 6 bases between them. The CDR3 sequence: CASSPPGGNTEAFF. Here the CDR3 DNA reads TGTGCCAGCTCACCACCGGGAGGGAACACTGAAGCTTTCTTT.

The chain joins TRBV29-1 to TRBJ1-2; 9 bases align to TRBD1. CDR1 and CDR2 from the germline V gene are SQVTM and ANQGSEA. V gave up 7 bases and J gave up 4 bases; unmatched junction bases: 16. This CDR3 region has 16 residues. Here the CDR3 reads CSALDGTGILGYGYTF. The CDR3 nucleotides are TGCAGCGCTCTTGATGGGACAGGGATCCTTGGCTATGGCTACACCTTC.

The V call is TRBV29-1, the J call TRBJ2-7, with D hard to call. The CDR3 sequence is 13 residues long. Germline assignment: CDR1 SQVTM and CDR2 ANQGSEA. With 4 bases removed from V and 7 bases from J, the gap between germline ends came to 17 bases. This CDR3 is CSVVSFLKREQYF. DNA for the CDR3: TGCAGCGTTGTATCCTTCCTGAAGAGGGAGCAGTACTTC.

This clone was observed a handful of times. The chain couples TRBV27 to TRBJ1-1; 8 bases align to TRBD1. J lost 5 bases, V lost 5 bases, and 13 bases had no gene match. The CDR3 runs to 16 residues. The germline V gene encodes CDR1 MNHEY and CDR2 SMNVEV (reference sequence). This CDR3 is CASSREIDRGRTEAFF. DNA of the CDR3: TGTGCCAGCAGTCGGGAGATCGACAGGGGTCGGACTGAAGCTTTCTTT.

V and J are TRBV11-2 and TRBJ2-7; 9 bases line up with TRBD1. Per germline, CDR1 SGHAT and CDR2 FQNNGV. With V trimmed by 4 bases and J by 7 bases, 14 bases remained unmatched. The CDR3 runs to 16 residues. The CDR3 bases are TGTGCCAGCAGCTGGGACGCCGGGACAGGGTTCAGTGAGCAGTACTTC. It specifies CASSWDAGTGFSEQYF.

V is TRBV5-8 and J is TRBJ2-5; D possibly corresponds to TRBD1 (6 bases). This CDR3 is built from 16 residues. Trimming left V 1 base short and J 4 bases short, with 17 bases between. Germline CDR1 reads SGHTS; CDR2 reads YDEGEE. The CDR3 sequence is CASSLSPGLGGETQYF. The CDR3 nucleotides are TGTGCCAGCAGCTTGTCGCCAGGGCTAGGGGGAGAGACCCAGTACTTC.

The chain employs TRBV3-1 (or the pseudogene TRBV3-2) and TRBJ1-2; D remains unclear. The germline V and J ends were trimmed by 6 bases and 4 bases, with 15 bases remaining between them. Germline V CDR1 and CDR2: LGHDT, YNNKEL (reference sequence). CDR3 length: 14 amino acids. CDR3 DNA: TGTGCCAGCAGATTGGGAGGGTCCGGCTATGGCTACACCTTC. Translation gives CASRLGGSGYGYTF.

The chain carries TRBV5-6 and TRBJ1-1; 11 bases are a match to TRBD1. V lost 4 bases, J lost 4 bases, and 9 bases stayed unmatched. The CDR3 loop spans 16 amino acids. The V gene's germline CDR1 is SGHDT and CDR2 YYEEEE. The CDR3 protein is CASSRDRGWVGTEAFF. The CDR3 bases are TGTGCCAGCAGCCGGGACAGGGGGTGGGTTGGCACTGAAGCTTTCTTT.

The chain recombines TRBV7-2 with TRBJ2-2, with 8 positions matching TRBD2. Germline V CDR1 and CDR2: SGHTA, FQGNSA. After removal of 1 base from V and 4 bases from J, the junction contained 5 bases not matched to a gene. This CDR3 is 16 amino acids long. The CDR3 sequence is CASSLVRGGSTGELFF. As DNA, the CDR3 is TGTGCCAGCAGCTTAGTACGGGGGGGGTCCACCGGGGAGCTGTTTTTT. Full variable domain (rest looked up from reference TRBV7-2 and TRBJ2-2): GAGVSQSPSNKVTEKGKDVELRCDPISGHTALYWYRQSLGQGLEFLIYFQGNSAPDKSGLPSDRFSAERTGGSVSTLTIQRTQQEDSAVYLCASSLVRGGSTGELFFGEGSRLTVL.

CDR3 bases: TGTGCCAGCTCACCACCGTCAAGGGATAGAGCGGAAGAGCAGTACTTC. This sequence encodes CASSPPSRDRAEEQYF. The chain links TRBV18 to TRBJ2-7; possible D gene TRBD2, 5 bases. Per the germline V gene, CDR1 is KGHSH and CDR2 is LQKENI. Trimming pared 0 bases from V and 7 bases from J, leaving 19 bases between. The CDR3 has 16 amino acids.

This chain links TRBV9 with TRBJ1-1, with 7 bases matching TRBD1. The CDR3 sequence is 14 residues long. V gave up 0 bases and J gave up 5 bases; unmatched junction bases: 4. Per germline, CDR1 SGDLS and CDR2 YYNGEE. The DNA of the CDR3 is TGTGCCAGCAGCGTAGGACAGGGTGTAACTGAAGCTTTCTTT. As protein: CASSVGQGVTEAFF.